Below, 10 T cell receptor beta chains from the same sample are listed, as sequenced in a study of regulatory T cells in long-lasting Graves disease. Time point denoted: newly diagnosed GD, antithyroid drugs for less than 3 months. TCR sequences were obtained from RNA taken from PBMCs. TCR beta libraries were built with iRepertoire HTBI primers and Arm-PCR of CDR3 regions. Via MiXCR, TCRdb re-called the multiplex PCR reads, giving one row per CDR3 protein. The table records under 300,000 distinct CDR3 sequences, around 20% of them present only once. This specimen was peripheral blood mononuclear cells (PBMCs), taken at new diagnosis, from a patient treated with antithyroid drugs. The receptors originated from a female donor with Graves disease.

The sample holds many counts of this clonotype. The rearrangement joins TRBV12-3 or TRBV12-4 to TRBJ2-5; D possibly matches TRBD1 or TRBD2 (5 bases each). The CDR3 consists of 15 residues. Trimming stripped 7 bases from V and 7 bases from J, with 22 bases between. The CDR3 sequence is CASTQGVIGKRTQYF. The CDR3 coding sequence is TGTGCCAGCACCCAGGGTGTCATCGGGAAGAGGACCCAGTACTTC.

Only a few counts were recorded for this clonotype. Germline and junction disagree at one end, which may indicate a read error. The V gene is TRBV20-1, the J gene TRBJ2-1; perhaps TRBD1 as D (5 bases). The germline V gene has CDR1 DFQATT and CDR2 SNEGSKA (reference sequence). CDR3 length: 15 residues. Here the CDR3 reads CSAGEMGRSYNEQFF. The DNA of the CDR3 is TGCAGTGCTGGAGAGATGGGGCGCTCCTACAATGAGCAGTTCTTC.

This clonotype has a count of ten or more. The chain has TRBV7-2 and TRBJ2-5; 7 bases are shared with TRBD1. Germline trimming cut 1 base from V and 5 bases from J; bases unmatched to any gene: 4. This CDR3 spans 14 amino acids. Germline loops: CDR1 SGHTA, CDR2 FQGNSA. The CDR3 protein is CASSLVGGRETQYF. The CDR3 DNA sequence: TGTGCCAGCAGCTTAGTAGGGGGCAGGGAGACCCAGTACTTC. Filled out from reference TRBV7-2 and TRBJ2-5, the complete variable domain reads GAGVSQSPSNKVTEKGKDVELRCDPISGHTALYWYRQSLGQGLEFLIYFQGNSAPDKSGLPSDRFSAERTGGSVSTLTIQRTQQEDSAVYLCASSLVGGRETQYFGPGTRLLVL.

This chain joins TRBV19 and TRBJ1-2; D might be TRBD1 (6 bases). Trimming cost V 10 bases and J 4 bases, with 13 bases left between them. The CDR3 runs 12 residues. Germline lookup yields CDR1 LNHDA and CDR2 SQIVND (reference sequence). CDR3 in DNA: TGTGCCACCAGTACAGGGCCCTATGGCTACACCTTC. Translated, it gives CATSTGPYGYTF.

This clonotype was seen at least ten times. V and J are TRBV7-3 and TRBJ2-3, with D tentatively TRBD2 (7 bases). Trimming left V 3 bases short and J 6 bases short, with 16 bases between. Per the germline V gene, CDR1 is SGHTA and CDR2 is FQGTGA. The CDR3 is 15 amino acids. The CDR3 here is CASSFLGGPGDTQYF. The CDR3 DNA follows: TGTGCCAGCAGCTTCCTGGGGGGGCCGGGGGATACGCAGTATTTT. Filled out from reference TRBV7-3 and TRBJ2-3, the complete variable domain reads GAGVSQTPSNKVTEKGKYVELRCDPISGHTALYWYRQSLGQGPEFLIYFQGTGAADDSGLPNDRFFAVRPEGSVSTLKIQRTERGDSAVYLCASSFLGGPGDTQYFGPGTRLTVL.

As regards this clonotype: A much bigger clone sits one base away, suggesting this may be a read error. CDR3 nucleotide sequence: TGTGCCAGCAGTTACGGACAGTGCAATGAGCAGTTCTTC. It encodes CASSYGQCNEQFF. The V gene is TRBV6-5, the J gene TRBJ2-1; maybe TRBD1 (6 bases). CDR3 length: 13 residues. Germline V gives CDR1 MNHEY, CDR2 SVGAGI. With 2 bases removed from V and 6 bases from J, the gap between germline ends came to 8 bases.

Points on this clonotype: A read error may be the cause here, since a much bigger clone is one base away. CDR3 protein: CASSGRESKMTFF. CDR3 bases: TGCGCCAGCAGCGGCCGGGAGAGCAAAATGACTTTCTTT. V and J are TRBV5-1 and TRBJ1-1; D is unclear. The germline V gene encodes CDR1 SGHRS and CDR2 YFSETQ. The CDR3 contains 13 residues. The germline V and J ends were trimmed by 4 bases and 12 bases, with 19 bases remaining between them.

In its sample, this clonotype was seen a few times. CDR3 sequence: CAISRDQGIYGYTF. The CDR3 DNA reads TGTGCCATCAGTCGAGATCAGGGGATCTATGGCTACACCTTC. This chain uses TRBV10-3 with TRBJ1-2; TRBD1 might be the D (6 bases). The CDR3 contains 14 residues. The germline CDR1 and CDR2 sequences are ENHRY and SYGVKD. The V and J ends lost 5 bases and 4 bases respectively, with 14 bases between them.

This clonotype has at least ten counts. Germline is not matched at one junction end, which may reflect a read error. The V gene is TRBV5-1, the J gene TRBJ1-1, with D maybe TRBD1 (6 bases). The germline CDR1 and CDR2 sequences are SGHRS and YFSETQ. This CDR3 is built from 15 residues. The CDR3 DNA is TGTGCCAGCAGCTTGGAGACCGGGACAAATCGTGGAGCTTTCTTT. The encoded protein is CASSLETGTNRGAFF.

This clonotype was detected only once. This chain uses TRBV12-3 or TRBV12-4 with TRBJ1-4; a weak D match, TRBD1 (5 bases). Trimming removed 1 base from V and 6 bases from J, with 12 bases in between. CDR3 length: 15 residues. The CDR3 DNA reads TGTGCCAGCAGTTTAGAAGGGACGGCCTATGAAAAACTGTTTTTT. This codes for CASSLEGTAYEKLFF.